Each of the 29 T cell receptor beta chains below was sequenced from the same sample in a study of blood T cell repertoires in COVID-19. The repertoire was sequenced with immunoSEQ multiplex PCR; TCRdb's copy has only in-frame clones and lacks some. This sample has 110,000 to 150,000 clones, with over 65% found just once. The sequenced material came from PBMCs or T cells enriched from blood (not recorded which). Receptors were obtained from a woman between 50 and 59 years old who had recovered from COVID-19.

CDR3 in amino acids: CASSLSGGPPFF. CDR3 DNA: TGTGCCAGCAGTTTGAGCGGGGGCCCGCCGTTCTTC. The chain recombines TRBV28 with TRBJ2-1; 8 positions match TRBD2. Germline loops: CDR1 MDHEN, CDR2 SYDVKM. This CDR3 has 12 amino acids. V shed 3 bases and J 15 bases; nucleotides not matched to a gene: 7.

V gene TRBV20-1 combines with J gene TRBJ1-2, with D uncertain. This CDR3 comprises 14 residues. Germline V gene lookup returns CDR1 DFQATT and CDR2 SNEGSKA (reference sequence). V lost 3 bases and J lost 0, with 11 bases in between. The DNA for the CDR3 is TGCAGTGCTAGTGTCGGAACAGCTAACTATGGCTACACCTTC. It specifies CSASVGTANYGYTF.

This chain links TRBV20-1 with TRBJ2-5, with D unresolved. V was clipped by 5 bases and J by 5 bases, with 6 bases between them. CDR1 and CDR2 (germline): DFQATT, SNEGSKA (reference sequence). CDR3 length equals 10 residues. CDR3 sequence: CSASLETQYF. CDR3 sequence (DNA): TGCAGTGCTTCTCTGGAGACCCAGTACTTC.

V usage is TRBV5-4 and J usage is TRBJ1-4; maybe TRBD1 (6 bases). CDR1 and CDR2 from the germline V gene are SGHNT and YYREEE (reference sequence). The CDR3 has 15 amino acids. The germline V and J ends were trimmed by 3 bases and 4 bases, with 13 bases remaining between them. DNA of the CDR3: TGTGCCAGCAGCTCCTCGGACAGCGTTAATGAAAAACTGTTTTTT. Translation gives CASSSSDSVNEKLFF.

This clone appeared a few times. The J gene is TRBJ1-2, the V gene TRBV11-2, with TRBD1 matching over 11 bases. CDR3 length: 15 amino acids. The V and J ends lost 4 bases and 2 bases, in that order; junction bases with no gene match: 3. The germline gives CDR1 SGHAT, CDR2 FQNNGV. The CDR3 bases are TGTGCCAGCAGCTCCCGGGACAGGGGGAACTATGGCTACACCTTC. This sequence encodes CASSSRDRGNYGYTF.

This chain connects TRBV19 to TRBJ1-3; D is unresolved. Germline V CDR1 and CDR2: LNHDA, SQIVND (reference sequence). The CDR3 is 15 amino acids. Trimming removed 5 bases from V and 0 bases from J, with 11 bases in between. CDR3 sequence reads: CASSVDSRSGNTIYF. The CDR3 DNA reads TGTGCCAGTAGTGTCGACTCCCGCTCTGGAAACACCATATATTTT.

The V and J genes are TRBV5-6 and TRBJ1-1; maybe TRBD1 (6 bases). The CDR3 is 13 residues long. The V end was cut by 4 bases, the J end by 1 base, with 8 bases between. The germline gives CDR1 SGHDT, CDR2 YYEEEE. The CDR3 protein is CASSMTGNTEAFF. The CDR3 DNA follows: TGTGCCAGCAGCATGACAGGGAACACTGAAGCTTTCTTT.

The rearrangement joins TRBV6-5 to TRBJ1-5; 9 bases align to TRBD1. The CDR3 extends over 14 amino acids. V lost 5 bases to trimming and J lost 6 bases; unmatched junction nucleotides: 5. Looked up from germline, CDR1 is MNHEY and CDR2 is SVGAGI. DNA of the CDR3: TGTGCCAGCAGTACGGACAGGGGAGGTCAGCCCCAGCATTTT. This gives the protein CASSTDRGGQPQHF.

The genes are TRBV10-3 and TRBJ1-4; possible D gene TRBD1, 5 bases. This CDR3 region has 17 residues. V lost 3 bases, J lost 1 base, and 15 bases lay in between. Germline V gene lookup returns CDR1 ENHRY and CDR2 SYGVKD. CDR3 residues: CAISDPTAPGTNEKLFF. In nucleotides, the CDR3 is TGTGCCATCAGTGATCCGACAGCGCCGGGAACTAATGAAAAACTGTTTTTT.

This clone occurred once. The junction and the germline gene differ at one end; a read error may be behind it. The chain couples TRBV7-8 to TRBJ1-4; D possibly corresponds to TRBD1 (6 bases). The CDR3 consists of 11 residues. The germline CDR1 and CDR2 sequences are SGHVS and FQNEAQ. The CDR3: CASSLAGQKSF. CDR3 nucleotide sequence: TGTGCCAGCAGCTTAGCCGGACAGAAATCCTTT.

V usage is TRBV5-6 and J usage is TRBJ1-2, with 9 positions matching TRBD1. There are 15 residues in the CDR3. V gave up 1 base and J gave up 4 bases; unmatched junction bases: 5. The germline V gene encodes CDR1 SGHDT and CDR2 YYEEEE. The CDR3 reads CASSLYRGRSYGYTF. The CDR3 nucleotides are TGTGCCAGCAGCTTGTACAGGGGGCGGTCCTATGGCTACACCTTC.

The V and J genes are TRBV27 and TRBJ1-3, with a tentative D call TRBD1 (6 bases). This CDR3 spans 16 amino acids. Trimming removed 6 bases at V and 0 bases at J, with 15 bases between. The germline CDR1 and CDR2 sequences are MNHEY and SMNVEV (reference sequence). Here the CDR3 reads CASRIHREPSGNTIYF. CDR3 DNA: TGTGCCAGCAGGATACACAGGGAACCCTCTGGAAACACCATATATTTT.

The chain employs TRBV7-3 and TRBJ1-2; 9 bases align to TRBD1. With V trimmed by 5 bases and J by 6 bases, 7 bases remained unmatched. The germline V gene has CDR1 SGHTA and CDR2 FQGTGA. The CDR3 runs 14 residues. The CDR3 coding sequence is TGTGCCAGCAGCCTGGGACAGGGCCAGCATGGCTACACCTTC. It specifies CASSLGQGQHGYTF.

This rearrangement joins TRBV6-6 to TRBJ1-5, with D possibly TRBD1 on 5 matching bases. Germline CDR1 is MNHNY and CDR2 is SVGAGI (reference sequence). There are 15 residues in the CDR3. Trimming removed 2 bases from V and 7 bases from J, with 15 bases in between. The CDR3 loop is CASSYGAGSGQPQHF. For the CDR3, the DNA is TGTGCCAGCAGTTACGGGGCAGGGTCTGGGCAGCCCCAGCATTTT.

This clone was counted between two and nine times. As DNA, the CDR3 is TGTGCCAGCAGTGTATCTAGCGGGGGTTACGAGCAGTACTTC. Amino acid sequence: CASSVSSGGYEQYF. This chain uses TRBV2 with TRBJ2-7; 10 nucleotides align to TRBD2. The CDR3 is made up of 14 amino acids. The germline V gene has CDR1 SNHLY and CDR2 FYNNEI. V trimming: 4 bases; J trimming: 4 bases; junction bases outside the gene matches: 4.

This clone appeared once. This chain uses TRBV19 with TRBJ2-7, with 7 positions matching TRBD1. Germline CDR1 LNHDA, CDR2 SQIVND (reference sequence). Losses at the gene ends were 3 bases for V and 4 bases for J; bases not matched to a gene: 9. This CDR3 comprises 15 residues. The CDR3 nucleotides read TGTGCCAGTAGTATCGGGATCGGGACAGAATACGAGCAGTACGTC. Amino acids: CASSIGIGTEYEQYV.

The chain is built from TRBV18 and TRBJ1-2; D may be TRBD1 (5 bases). The CDR3 runs to 13 residues. Germline loops: CDR1 KGHSH, CDR2 LQKENI. The V and J ends lost 2 bases and 4 bases respectively, with 8 bases between them. The DNA of the CDR3 is TGTGCCAGCTCACCAGAGGGACTCTATGGCTACACCTTC. Amino acid sequence: CASSPEGLYGYTF. The whole variable domain, remainder taken from reference TRBV18 and TRBJ1-2, is NAGVMQNPRHLVRRRGQEARLRCSPMKGHSHVYWYRQLPEEGLKFMVYLQKENIIDESGMPKERFSAEFPKEGPSILRIQQVVRGDSAAYFCASSPEGLYGYTFGSGTRLTVV.

This clone was seen a single time. J is TRBJ2-5 and V is TRBV29-1, with TRBD1 matching 8 bases. Losses at the gene ends were 7 bases for V and 11 bases for J; bases not matched to a gene: 15. This CDR3 contains 13 residues. Per the germline V gene, CDR1 is SQVTM and CDR2 is ANQGSEA. The CDR3 nucleotides are TGCAGCGGGGCGGACAGGGCCGGTGACTTACAGTACTTC. As protein: CSGADRAGDLQYF.

J is TRBJ2-5 and V is TRBV7-2; 9 nucleotides line up with TRBD1. The CDR3 is 15 amino acids. With 4 bases clipped from V and 6 bases from J, the junction kept 9 bases outside the gene matches. Per the germline V gene, CDR1 is SGHTA and CDR2 is FQGNSA. Here the CDR3 DNA reads TGTGCCAGCAGCTCAGCCCCGGGACAGGGAAAGACCCAGTACTTC. Translated: CASSSAPGQGKTQYF.

The table lists this clone with a few counts. At one end the junction does not follow the germline gene, possibly because of a read error. The gene calls are TRBV3-1 (or the pseudogene TRBV3-2) and TRBJ2-1; TRBD1 or TRBD2 may be the D gene (7 bases each). CDR3 length equals 15 residues. Per the germline V gene, CDR1 is LGHDT and CDR2 is YNNKEL (reference sequence). CDR3 amino acids: CASSQAGTAYNEQFF. The CDR3 region has the DNA TGTGCCAGCAGTCAAGCGGGGACAGCCTACAATGAGCAGTTCTTC.

V and J are TRBV5-6 and TRBJ1-6; D not resolved. The CDR3 covers 13 residues. With 0 bases removed from V and 8 bases from J, the gap between germline ends came to 6 bases. CDR1 is SGHDT and CDR2 is YYEEEE in the germline V gene. CDR3 sequence (DNA): TGTGCCAGCAGCTTGGGTCGGGATTCACCCCTCCACTTT. Residues: CASSLGRDSPLHF.

This sequence joins TRBV27 and TRBJ1-3; unclear D gene. CDR1 and CDR2 (germline): MNHEY, SMNVEV (reference sequence). The CDR3 has 14 amino acids. V was cut by 3 bases and J by 3 bases, with 9 bases left in between. The CDR3 spells CASSFVGSGNTIYF. The CDR3 DNA reads as TGTGCCAGCAGTTTTGTTGGGAGTGGAAACACCATATATTTT.

The J gene is TRBJ1-1, the V gene TRBV5-4; TRBD1 might be the D (6 bases). Germline values: CDR1 SGHNT, CDR2 YYREEE (reference sequence). V lost 4 bases, J lost 1 base, and 11 bases lay in between. The CDR3 consists of 14 residues. The CDR3 nucleotides read TGTGCCAGCAGCCCGGACAGTGCGAACACTGAAGCTTTCTTT. It codes for CASSPDSANTEAFF. The variable domain in full, completed from reference TRBV5-4 and TRBJ1-1, reads ETGVTQSPTHLIKTRGQQVTLRCSSQSGHNTVSWYQQALGQGPQFIFQYYREEENGRGNFPPRFSGLQFPNYSSELNVNALELDDSALYLCASSPDSANTEAFFGQGTRLTVV.

This chain connects TRBV4-2 to TRBJ2-1; weak D call: TRBD2 (5 bases). V was cut by 3 bases and J by 0 bases, with 9 bases left in between. From germline, CDR1 is LGHNA and CDR2 YNFKEQ. The CDR3 extends over 15 amino acids. The CDR3 nucleotides are TGTGCCAGCAGCCAGCCGGGGAGCTCCTACAATGAGCAGTTCTTC. Protein: CASSQPGSSYNEQFF.

V is TRBV5-1 and J is TRBJ1-5; possibly TRBD1 for D (5 bases). Trimming stripped 5 bases from V and 1 base from J, with 13 bases between. There are 15 residues in the CDR3. Germline V gene data show CDR1 as SGHRS and CDR2 as YFSETQ. The CDR3 reads CASSPVGGSNQPQHF. The CDR3 DNA sequence: TGCGCCAGCAGTCCGGTGGGGGGGAGCAATCAGCCCCAGCATTTT.

The chain employs TRBV3-1 (or the pseudogene TRBV3-2) and TRBJ2-5; TRBD2 agrees at 12 bases. V shed 4 bases and J 5 bases; nucleotides not matched to a gene: 8. Germline V gives CDR1 LGHDT, CDR2 YNNKEL (reference sequence). The CDR3 has 16 amino acids. The CDR3 coding sequence is TGTGCCAGCAGCCGCCGTGTCGGGACTAGCGGGGAGACCCAGTACTTC. It encodes CASSRRVGTSGETQYF.

Of note for this clone: The sample contains more than one DNA sequence encoding this CDR3. The chain has TRBV24-1 and TRBJ2-1, with D possibly TRBD2 on 5 matching bases. Trimming removed 0 bases at V and 0 bases at J, with 8 bases between. The V gene's germline CDR1 is KGHDR and CDR2 SFDVKD. The CDR3 totals 16 residues. This CDR3 is CATSDLSGGSYNEQFF. CDR3 bases: TGTGCCACCAGTGATTTGAGCGGCGGCTCCTACAATGAGCAGTTCTTC.

CDR3 DNA sequence: TGCGCCAGCAGCCCTCCCGGGACAGGGAATGTGGCCCAGTACTTC. Its translation is CASSPPGTGNVAQYF. V gene TRBV5-1 combines with J gene TRBJ2-5; 9 bases map to TRBD1. CDR3 length: 15 residues. The germline CDR1 and CDR2 sequences are SGHRS and YFSETQ. The V and J ends lost 4 bases and 9 bases, in that order; junction bases with no gene match: 13.

V is TRBV2 and J is TRBJ1-2, with 8 bases fitting TRBD1. The CDR3 runs 15 residues. The V and J ends lost 4 bases and 4 bases, in that order; junction bases with no gene match: 8. Germline values: CDR1 SNHLY, CDR2 FYNNEI. CDR3 sequence: CASSGGQGGIYGYTF. CDR3 coding DNA: TGTGCCAGCAGTGGAGGACAGGGAGGGATCTATGGCTACACCTTC.